This T cell receptor beta chain was observed in a study of T-cell reconstitution after alpha-beta-depleted transplantation in children. Findings of the study overall: When one year had passed after transplant, most T-cell counts and diversity came from newly produced T cells. Alpha-beta T cells present about two months after transplant were reported to originate from several hundred expanded graft clones. Surviving recipient T cells and thymic progenitors produced the high day-60 TCRbeta diversity seen in some patients.

Regarding this clonotype: Antigen: not known.

The CDR3 covers 15 residues. The J segment lost 3 bases and the V segment lost 6 bases, leaving 6 bases of the junction unmatched. A TCRbeta library incorporating unique molecular identifiers was prepared. TCRdb analysed the PCR reads with MiXCR anew, one entry per CDR3 protein. The profile shows about a million distinct CDR3 sequences, about 26% of them singletons. V usage is TRBV12-3 or TRBV12-4 and J usage is TRBJ2-1, with 9 bases lining up with TRBD2. This TCR was recovered from a boy under two years old who had a stem cell transplant for SCID, so the T cells may come from the graft donor. The starting material was PBMCs, mostly from graft donor cells, obtained 360 days after TCRalphabeta/CD19-depleted stem cell transplant. This CDR3 is CASRESGGSYNEQFF. Here the CDR3 DNA reads TGTGCCAGCAGGGAGAGCGGGGGGAGCTACAATGAGCAGTTCTTC.